Sequencing of this T cell receptor beta chain was carried out in a study of blood T cell repertoires in COVID-19. The overall study: PBMCs, B-cell-depleted T cells, or T cells provided the cDNA or gDNA that made up the material.

This clone showed up just once. The germline V and J ends were trimmed by 2 bases and 2 bases, with 16 bases remaining between them. This CDR3 has 16 residues. The germline V gene encodes CDR1 MNHEY and CDR2 SVGEGT. Source study methods: For nucleated cells, counts were estimated from reference gene primer amplification. Only in-frame clones appear in the TCRdb table, and some are missing; sequencing was by immunoSEQ multiplex PCR. V, J and clone size reflect that table, while D and trimming were determined from the DNA. The top ten hold roughly 5.3% of the sample, which has a few hundred thousand clones, under 90% seen once.

This clonotype originated in a woman between 55 and 75 years old who had recovered from COVID-19. This chain links TRBV6-2 or TRBV6-3 with TRBJ2-7; D is ambiguous. The material sequenced was peripheral blood. The CDR3 reads CASSYARSATAYEQYF. For the CDR3, the DNA is TGTGCCAGCAGTTACGCACGGTCAGCGACGGCCTACGAGCAGTACTTC.